This is a list of T cell receptor beta chains from one sample in a study of blood T cell repertoires in COVID-19. This table comes from immunoSEQ multiplex PCR, and its TCRdb copy is limited to in-frame clones, with some not included. The data show about 480,000 clones, over 75% seen once. Specimen: PBMCs or T cells enriched from blood (not recorded which). The receptors derive from a woman aged 40 to 49 who had recovered from COVID-19. The CDR3 runs from the conserved cysteine through the conserved F or W. The D gene is left open where the match is weak. Clone size, where shown, is once, few, many, or a class for clones that have expanded.

TRBJ1-6,NA,TRBV6-5,NA,TGTGCCAGCAGTTCGGGGTCATGGGGGAGGTCACCCCTCCACTTT,CASSSGSWGRSPLHF
TRBJ2-2,TRBD2,TRBV3-1/TRBV3-2,NA,TGTGCCAGCAGCCAACGGGCTAGCGGAGTGGGGGGCGGGGAGCTGTTTTTT,CASSQRASGVGGGELFF
TRBJ1-1,NA,TRBV7-2,NA,TGTGCCAGCAGCAGTCAGGCGAACACTGAAGCTTTCTTT,CASSSQANTEAFF
TRBJ1-2,NA,TRBV29-1,NA,TGCAGCGTTTCAGGCGCCTATGGCTACACCTTC,CSVSGAYGYTF
TRBJ1-1,NA,TRBV2,NA,TGTGCCAGCAGGAACAGGGTCACTGAAGCTTTCTTT,CASRNRVTEAFF
TRBJ2-1,TRBD2,TRBV5-1,NA,TGCGCCAGCAGCTCCGGGACTAGCGGGGGGGATGAGCAGTTCTTC,CASSSGTSGGDEQFF
TRBJ2-7,TRBD2,TRBV2,NA,TGTGCCAGCAGTTTGCGGGAGGGCCCCTACGAGCAGTACTTC,CASSLREGPYEQYF
TRBJ1-2,NA,TRBV6-1,NA,TGTGCCAGCAGTGAAGCCGAGGGAGGGAACTATGGCTACACCTTC,CASSEAEGGNYGYTF
TRBJ1-6,NA,TRBV10-2,NA,TGCGCCAGCAGTGTTCCCAACTATAATTCACCCCTCCACTTT,CASSVPNYNSPLHF
TRBJ2-2,NA,TRBV2,NA,TGTGCCAGCAGTCTCGAAGCGATCGGGGAGCTGTTTTTT,CASSLEAIGELFF
TRBJ2-1,TRBD2,TRBV5-4,NA,TGTGCCAGCAGCTTGGCGAGCGGGACCTACAATGAGCAGTTCTTC,CASSLASGTYNEQFF
TRBJ2-1,TRBD1,TRBV5-1,NA,TGCGCCAGCAGCCCCCAGGCGGGTCAGGGGGCCGATGAGCAGTTCTTC,CASSPQAGQGADEQFF
TRBJ2-7,NA,TRBV5-6,once,TGTGCCAGCAGTCTGGGCCCCAGGGAGGACTACGAGCAGTACTTC,CASSLGPREDYEQYF
TRBJ2-1,NA,TRBV9,NA,TGTGCCAGCAGCCCTTTTGAGGGAAATGAGCAGTTCTTC,CASSPFEGNEQFF
TRBJ1-1,NA,TRBV21-1,NA,TGTGCCAGGGCGAACCCGAAGGGGAGGGAAGCTTTCTTT,CARANPKGREAFF
TRBJ1-2,NA,TRBV4-3,NA,TGCGCCAGCAGCCAAGAAGCCCGGGAAGCGAGCGAGAGCTACACCTTC,CASSQEAREASESYTF
TRBJ2-1,TRBD2,TRBV10-3,NA,TGTGCCATCAGTTATTCGACTAGCCCTCCGACGGGTGAGCAGTTCTTC,CAISYSTSPPTGEQFF
TRBJ1-1,TRBD1,TRBV12-3/TRBV12-4,once,TGTGCCAGCAGCCGGGACAGGGGCACTGAAGCTTTCTTT,CASSRDRGTEAFF
TRBJ2-3,TRBD2,TRBV12-5,NA,TGTGCTAGTGGTTTCTCCGGACTAGCGGGAAACACAGATACGCAGTATTTT,CASGFSGLAGNTDTQYF
TRBJ1-2,TRBD1,TRBV5-4,once,TGTGCCAGCAGCTTGGGACAGGGCGACTATGGCTACACCTTC,CASSLGQGDYGYTF
TRBJ1-3,NA,TRBV2,NA,TGTGCCAGCAGTGAAGCCGGGACAAGTGGAAACACCATATATTTT,CASSEAGTSGNTIYF
TRBJ2-1,NA,TRBV10-3,many,TGTGCCATCAGAGATACTAAAACAGGGTTAGTTAACAATGAGCAGTTCTTC,CAIRDTKTGLVNNEQFF
TRBJ2-1,NA,TRBV11-3,NA,TGTGCCAGCGGCGGGGTATCCTACAATGAGCAGTTCTTC,CASGGVSYNEQFF
TRBJ1-4,TRBD1,TRBV11-2,NA,TGTGCCAGCAGACGACAGGGCTCTGAAAAACTGTTTTTT,CASRRQGSEKLFF
TRBJ1-1,TRBD1,TRBV18,NA,TGTGCCTCCGGACAGGGGGCCACGAACACTGAAGCTTTCTTT,CASGQGATNTEAFF
TRBJ2-3,TRBD2,TRBV6-5,NA,TGTGCCAGCAGTCCCAGCGGGAGCCGCACAGATACGCAGTATTTT,CASSPSGSRTDTQYF
TRBJ2-1,TRBD2,TRBV27,NA,TGTGCCAGCAGTTTTGGTCCAGCGGGGTATTCCTACAATGAGCAGTTCTTC,CASSFGPAGYSYNEQFF
TRBJ2-1,TRBD2,TRBV7-2,NA,TGTGCCAGCGAGCTTCCCCCCGGGACTAGTGGCTTCTTC,CASELPPGTSGFF
TRBJ1-1,NA,TRBV2,NA,TGTGCCAGCAGTGAACCCCCAAGCATGAACACTGAAGCTTTCTTT,CASSEPPSMNTEAFF
TRBJ1-2,NA,TRBV12-3/TRBV12-4,NA,TGTGCCAGCAGCCGTGACAGAAGTTATGGCTACACCTTC,CASSRDRSYGYTF
TRBJ1-1,NA,TRBV11-3,NA,TGTGCCAGCAGCTCAGGTCGGGGAGAGAACACTGAAGCTTTCTTT,CASSSGRGENTEAFF
TRBJ1-2,NA,TRBV19,NA,TGTGCCAGTAGTACGGAAACGGGATACACCTTC,CASSTETGYTF
TRBJ1-5,TRBD1,TRBV5-6,NA,TGTGCCAGCAGCTCGACAGGGAATCAGCCCCAGCATTTT,CASSSTGNQPQHF
TRBJ2-5,NA,TRBV30,NA,TGTGCCTGGAGTGTAGTCCCCAACAGGGCGGAGACCCAGTACTTC,CAWSVVPNRAETQYF
TRBJ1-6,TRBD1,TRBV10-3,NA,TGTGCCATCAGTGAGGGGACAGGGCATAATTCACCCCTCCACTTT,CAISEGTGHNSPLHF
TRBJ2-3,TRBD1,TRBV25-1,once,TGTGCCAGCAGTGACCGGGCAGGGGGCAGGTCAGATACGCAGTATTTT,CASSDRAGGRSDTQYF
TRBJ1-6,NA,TRBV5-5,few,TGTGCCAGCAGCTTTCAGGGAAATAATTCACCCCTCCACTTT,CASSFQGNNSPLHF
TRBJ2-3,TRBD2,TRBV23-1,NA,TGCGCTACATGCGGGGGGCCTGATACGCAGTATTTT,CATCGGPDTQYF
TRBJ1-2,TRBD1,TRBV3-1/TRBV3-2,once,TGTGCCAGCAGCCAAACAGGGGCAAGTGGCTACACCTTC,CASSQTGASGYTF
TRBJ2-2,NA,TRBV4-3,NA,TGCGCCAGCAGCCAAGGAGGTACGAACACCGGGGAGCTGTTTTTT,CASSQGGTNTGELFF
TRBJ1-5,NA,TRBV18,NA,TGTGCCAGCTCACTATCAGGTGCTAGCAATCAGCCCCAGCATTTT,CASSLSGASNQPQHF
TRBJ2-7,NA,TRBV9,NA,TGTGCCAGCAGCGTAGGAGGCGGCCCCGGCTCCTACGAGCAGTACTTC,CASSVGGGPGSYEQYF
TRBJ2-7,TRBD2,TRBV5-4,NA,TGTGCCAGCAGCACCGGACTAGCGGGAGCGGTTGGCGAGCAGTACTTC,CASSTGLAGAVGEQYF
TRBJ2-1,TRBD2,TRBV3-1/TRBV3-2,NA,TGTGCCAGCAGCCGGGAAAGGACTAGCCAGCATGAGCAGTTCTTC,CASSRERTSQHEQFF
TRBJ1-1,NA,TRBV27,NA,TGTGCCAGCAGTGAAACAACCAAGGGGGTAACTGAAGCTTTCTTT,CASSETTKGVTEAFF
TRBJ1-2,TRBD1,TRBV2,NA,TGTGCCAGCAGTGAAAGGGGGCGAGAGGACTATGGCTACACCTTC,CASSERGREDYGYTF
TRBJ2-3,TRBD2,TRBV7-8,NA,TGTGCCAGCAATGTCGCGGGAGGGGCGGGAAGCACAGATACGCAGTATTTT,CASNVAGGAGSTDTQYF
TRBJ1-2,TRBD1,TRBV6-5,once,TGTGCCGGGATCGACAGGGAGAAGACTAACTATGGCTACACCTTC,CAGIDREKTNYGYTF
TRBJ1-1,NA,TRBV4-2,NA,TGTGCCAGCAGCCAAGCTCTGGTCAGGGTGAACACTGAAGCTTTCTTT,CASSQALVRVNTEAFF
TRBJ1-2,NA,TRBV4-1,NA,TGCGCCAGCAGACCTTCGGACACCTATGGCTACACCTTC,CASRPSDTYGYTF
TRBJ1-6,TRBD1,TRBV2,NA,TGTGCCAGCAACTCATGGACAGGTGGGAATTCACCCCTCCACTTT,CASNSWTGGNSPLHF
TRBJ1-2,NA,TRBV4-3,NA,TGCGCCAGCAGCCAATCCCAGACGGGGAACTATGGCTACACCTTC,CASSQSQTGNYGYTF
TRBJ2-5,NA,TRBV11-3,NA,TGTGCCAGCAGCTATCGACAGTACCAAGAGACCCAGTACTTC,CASSYRQYQETQYF
TRBJ2-2,TRBD2,TRBV7-2,NA,TGTGCCAGCAGCTCTACTAGCGGGATAAACACCGGGGAGCTGTTTTTT,CASSSTSGINTGELFF
TRBJ1-1,NA,TRBV3-1/TRBV3-2,NA,TGTGCCAGCAGCCTCACGGGTGGGAACACTGAAGCTTTCTTT,CASSLTGGNTEAFF
TRBJ2-1,TRBD2,TRBV9,NA,TGTGCCAGCAGCCTACAACCGGGACTAGCGGGAGTGGGAGAGCAGTTCTTC,CASSLQPGLAGVGEQFF
TRBJ1-5,NA,TRBV7-6,many,TGTGCCAGCAGCTTAGGTGCCCGGGACATTTATAGCAATCAGCCCCAGCATTTT,CASSLGARDIYSNQPQHF
TRBJ2-7,NA,TRBV6-2/TRBV6-3,NA,TGTGCCAGCAGATACAAAGGAGCCCAGGGGTACTTC,CASRYKGAQGYF